This T cell receptor (beta chain) was observed in a study of blood T cell repertoires in COVID-19. On the study more broadly: Cohort 3 donors were reported recovered after two negative PCRs, clearance, or symptom resolution. The analysed material was cDNA or gDNA that came from T cells, B-cell-depleted T cells, or PBMCs.

As handled by the study authors: Cell counts per sample came from amplifying reference gene primers. The data were produced by immunoSEQ multiplex PCR, yet TCRdb's version contains in-frame clones alone and is incomplete. That table supplies the V and J calls and clone size; D and trimming were determined from the DNA. The data hold 150,000 to 200,000 clones, with 79% observed a single time. Clinical histories supplied by participants themselves formed the basis of cohort assignment. The CDR3 covers 14 residues. With 2 bases removed from V and 2 bases from J, the gap between germline ends came to 10 bases. Germline CDR1 KGHSH, CDR2 LQKENI.

This chain joins TRBV18 and TRBJ2-7; maybe TRBD2 (6 bases). The specimen was PBMCs or T cells enriched from blood (not recorded which). The TCR sequence derives from a woman in her seventies in a cohort exposed to, infected with or recovered from COVID-19 (not recorded which). The CDR3 nucleotides are TGTGCCAGCTCACCAGGACTACCGCCCTACGAGCAGTACTTC. This codes for CASSPGLPPYEQYF.